This T cell receptor (beta chain) was captured in a study of response to subunit inactivated influenza vaccine. Germline V gene data show CDR1 as SGHKS and CDR2 as YYEKEE (reference sequence). This CDR3 spans 18 amino acids. Germline trimming cut 1 base from V and 7 bases from J; bases unmatched to any gene: 15. Each CDR3 protein gets one entry after TCRdb re-called the RT-PCR reads with MiXCR. The sample shows about 650,000 distinct CDR3 sequences, around 15% of them seen only once. The sample holds a few counts of this clonotype. This TCR was sampled from a man aged 50 or older who received an inactivated influenza vaccine. The chain links TRBV5-5 to TRBJ2-1, with 9 bases aligning to TRBD2. The source material was PBMCs from blood, sampled around 14 days before vaccination. CDR3: CASSLPPRLAGYRNEQFF. The CDR3 DNA is TGTGCCAGCAGCTTGCCCCCTCGGCTAGCGGGATATCGGAATGAGCAGTTCTTC.